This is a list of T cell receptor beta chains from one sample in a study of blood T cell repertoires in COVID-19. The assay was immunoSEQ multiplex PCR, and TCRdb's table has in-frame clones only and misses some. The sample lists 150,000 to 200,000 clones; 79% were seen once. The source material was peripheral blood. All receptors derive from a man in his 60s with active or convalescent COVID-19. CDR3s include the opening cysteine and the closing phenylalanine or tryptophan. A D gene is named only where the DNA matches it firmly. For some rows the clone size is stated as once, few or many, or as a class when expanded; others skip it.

CDR3: CASSLGQAGELFF
DNA: TGCGCCAGCAGCCTGGGACAGGCCGGGGAGCTGTTTTTT
D: TRBD1
V: TRBV5-1
J: TRBJ2-2
size: few

CDR3: CAWSAPVGVNQPQHF
DNA: TGTGCCTGGAGTGCCCCGGTTGGTGTCAATCAGCCCCAGCATTTT
D: .
V: TRBV30
J: TRBJ1-5
size: .

CDR3: CASSQNPSAGELFF
DNA: TGCGCCAGCAGCCAAAATCCTTCTGCCGGGGAGCTGTTTTTT
D: .
V: TRBV4-3
J: TRBJ2-2
size: once

CDR3: CASARQAVNEAFF
DNA: TGTGCCAGTGCCCGACAGGCTGTGAATGAAGCTTTCTTT
D: .
V: TRBV19
J: TRBJ1-1
size: .

CDR3: CASSPRTSYEQYF
DNA: TGTGCCAGCTCACCAAGGACTTCATACGAGCAGTACTTC
D: .
V: TRBV18
J: TRBJ2-7
size: .

CDR3: CASSLVVGSVVNEQFF
DNA: TGTGCCAGCAGCTTAGTAGTTGGGAGTGTTGTGAATGAGCAGTTCTTC
D: .
V: TRBV7-8
J: TRBJ2-1
size: .

CDR3: CASRTGTDTQYF
DNA: TGTGCCAGCAGGACAGGGACAGATACGCAGTATTTT
D: TRBD1
V: TRBV7-9
J: TRBJ2-3
size: .

CDR3: CASTLGGDQPQHF
DNA: TGTGCCAGCACCCTCGGGGGGGATCAGCCCCAGCATTTT
D: .
V: TRBV12-3/TRBV12-4
J: TRBJ1-5
size: .

CDR3: CASSSGGEQYF
DNA: TGTGCCAGTAGTTCGGGGGGCGAGCAGTACTTC
D: TRBD2
V: TRBV19
J: TRBJ2-7
size: once

CDR3: CASSADRAVEQYF
DNA: TGTGCCAGTAGCGCTGACAGGGCGGTGGAGCAGTACTTC
D: TRBD1
V: TRBV19
J: TRBJ2-7
size: once

CDR3: CASSLDLSNGEQFF
DNA: TGTGCCAGCAGCTTAGATCTTAGTAACGGTGAGCAGTTCTTC
D: .
V: TRBV7-9
J: TRBJ2-1
size: .

CDR3: CASSHDRWVMNTEAFF
DNA: TGTGCCAGCAGCCACGACAGATGGGTCATGAACACTGAAGCTTTCTTT
D: .
V: TRBV2
J: TRBJ1-1
size: .

CDR3: CASIPVGAPNYGYTF
DNA: TGTGCCAGCATACCTGTAGGGGCTCCTAACTATGGCTACACCTTC
D: .
V: TRBV28
J: TRBJ1-2
size: .

CDR3: CASSVGTYSNQPQHF
DNA: TGTGCCAGCAGCGTAGGCACTTATAGCAATCAGCCCCAGCATTTT
D: .
V: TRBV9
J: TRBJ1-5
size: .

CDR3: CASSLRGLNTEAFF
DNA: TGTGCCAGCAGTCTTCGGGGGTTGAACACTGAAGCTTTCTTT
D: .
V: TRBV28
J: TRBJ1-1
size: once